These T cell receptor beta chains were read from a single sample in a study of human thymus T cells. Generated by immunoSEQ multiplex PCR, the TCRdb table keeps only in-frame clones and is missing some. The table records fewer than 90,000 clones, just over 95% of them present only once. Material: thymus tissue. Source of these receptors: a boy under two years old with a congenital heart defect but otherwise immunologically healthy. The conserved cysteine and the conserved F or W are not part of the CDR3 here. The D gene is left open where the match is weak.

J gene | V gene | D gene | CDR3 protein
TRBJ1-2 | TRBV10-3 | NA | AISESANFSGYT
TRBJ1-1 | TRBV5-8 | TRBD1 | ASSPTGAPEAF
TRBJ2-5 | TRBV5-6 | TRBD1 | ASSRQGLQETQY
TRBJ2-3 | TRBV11-2 | TRBD1 | ASSLTRGSTDTQY
TRBJ2-6 | TRBV28 | TRBD1 | ASSGTTGPGANVLT
TRBJ1-2 | TRBV7-9 | NA | ASSLNEGYT
TRBJ2-5 | TRBV13 | NA | ASSSTRDRGETQY
TRBJ1-1 | TRBV20-1 | NA | SARGYTEAF
TRBJ2-7 | TRBV5-1 | TRBD1 | ASSKSARGLYEQY
TRBJ1-3 | TRBV14 | NA | ASSQETPNRAGNTIY
TRBJ1-1 | TRBV5-5 | TRBD1 | ASSRHARGYTEAF
TRBJ2-5 | TRBV5-3 | TRBD2 | ARSLASGSVETQY
TRBJ2-7 | TRBV5-1 | TRBD2 | ASSAPGPLAGGDYEQY
TRBJ1-1 | TRBV5-4 | NA | ASSVRGQPRTEAF
TRBJ1-1 | TRBV19 | NA | ASSIWAGEALASAF
TRBJ2-3 | TRBV6-1 | TRBD2 | ASSESGTSGGPADTQY
TRBJ1-1 | TRBV6-5 | TRBD1 | ASSQHRGHVTEAF
TRBJ2-1 | TRBV7-9 | NA | ASTPLRSYNEQF
TRBJ2-7 | TRBV28 | TRBD1 | ASRRGTGGSPNSYEQY
TRBJ2-7 | TRBV7-2 | TRBD1 | ASSPQYGTDFYEQY
TRBJ1-4 | TRBV9 | TRBD1 | ASSATTGDYEKLF
TRBJ2-5 | TRBV5-1 | TRBD2 | ASSPQREREAQY
TRBJ1-6 | TRBV14 | NA | ASKGPLNSPLH
TRBJ2-7 | TRBV6-1 | TRBD2 | ASSDTGLAGWPYEQY
TRBJ2-7 | TRBV10-3 | TRBD1 | AIRSGDRGSYEQY
TRBJ1-2 | TRBV6-5 | NA | ASSLGGAGGYT
TRBJ2-5 | TRBV4-3 | NA | ASSLGPGGPQETQY
TRBJ1-2 | TRBV19 | NA | ASSPALRGYYGYT
TRBJ2-3 | TRBV29-1 | NA | SVDEAVHSLTDTQY
TRBJ2-7 | TRBV27 | TRBD2 | ASSFPPPGLAGARYEQY
TRBJ1-2 | TRBV5-1 | TRBD1 | ASSSGTAYYGYT
TRBJ2-3 | TRBV13 | NA | ASSLGGSGVFADTQY
TRBJ1-1 | TRBV6-1 | NA | ASALSQADEAF
TRBJ2-7 | TRBV5-1 | TRBD1 | ASSLALGTALYEQY
TRBJ2-7 | TRBV28 | TRBD2 | ASSFGRIVAGVYEQY
TRBJ1-1 | TRBV11-2 | TRBD1 | ASSLTSLRDRSTEAF
TRBJ1-6 | TRBV14 | TRBD1 | ASSQDWDRERHLSPLH
TRBJ2-4 | TRBV9 | TRBD2 | ASSVVAGGPKNIQY
TRBJ2-7 | TRBV27 | TRBD2 | ASSLSRRLAGVYEQY
TRBJ2-2 | TRBV29-1 | NA | SVESNPGHSTGELF